Described below is a single T cell receptor (beta chain) sequence and its context. The antigen is not known. The CDR3 is 16 amino acids. V lost 4 bases, J lost 7 bases, and 14 bases stayed unmatched. Looked up from germline, CDR1 is SGHDT and CDR2 is YYEEEE. The entry originates in a study of OX40 agonist ivuxolimab in advanced cancers. Regarding the study as a whole: Dose levels from 0.1 to 3.0 mg/kg saw CD4+ and CD8+ blood T cells expand clonally by week 6.

The method was immunoSEQ multiplex PCR; TCRdb's version includes in-frame clones alone and lacks a portion of them. This sample has about 50,000 clones, with around nine tenths found just once. The rearrangement uses TRBV5-6 and TRBJ1-1; TRBD1 aligns across 9 bases. The source material was CD4+ or CD8+ T cells sorted from blood, sampled in a trial of the OX40 agonist ivuxolimab. The sequence was collected from an adult with an advanced solid tumor such as melanoma, head and neck, liver or kidney cancer. The CDR3: CASSLQAYYRGLEAFF. As DNA, the CDR3 is TGTGCCAGCAGCCTACAAGCCTATTACAGGGGGCTTGAAGCTTTCTTT. Using reference TRBV5-6 and TRBJ1-1 for the parts outside the CDR3, the full variable domain is DAGVTQSPTHLIKTRGQQVTLRCSPKSGHDTVSWYQQALGQGPQFIFQYYEEEERQRGNFPDRFSGHQFPNYSSELNVNALLLGDSALYLCASSLQAYYRGLEAFFGQGTRLTVV.